The present TCR beta chain was sequenced within a study of neurological immune-mediated disorders. This clonotype was found many times. V lost 10 bases and J lost 3, with 18 bases in between. The length of the CDR3 is 14 residues. The germline V gene has CDR1 MNHEY and CDR2 SVGAGI. In TCRdb, the 5' RACE reads were re-called with MiXCR into one record per CDR3 protein. The sample has approximately 70,000 distinct CDR3 sequences, roughly 4.9% seen once. Input material: PBMCs. This receptor was obtained from a woman aged 70-85 years with multiple sclerosis. V is TRBV6-5 and J is TRBJ1-1; the D gene is possibly TRBD1 (6 bases). CDR3 bases: TGTGCCACGAGAGGGGGGGGGCTTGACACTGAAGCTTTCTTT. Amino acid sequence: CATRGGGLDTEAFF.